The 24 T cell receptor beta chains below all came from one sample that was sequenced in a study of blood T cell repertoires in COVID-19 (dated by TCRdb to the early 2020s). To prepare the library, the immunoSEQ multiplex PCR assay was applied. TCRdb took over this immuneACCESS table, retaining in-frame rearrangements with V and J assigned. Such tables are incomplete; in checked studies, under half of the missing clones stem from an unresolved V gene, and the remainder is unexplained. In all, the sample holds about 35,000 clones, and over 75% of those were seen once. Roughly 44% of the sample comes from the top ten. The sample taken for sequencing was peripheral blood. The receptor set was obtained from a human donor in a cohort sampled during active COVID-19.

The CDR3 region is CASSDSGGAREQFF. DNA for the CDR3: TGTGCCAGCAGTGACTCGGGGGGGGCTCGTGAGCAGTTCTTC. This chain joins TRBV6-4 and TRBJ2-1, with a weak D call TRBD2 (7 bases). The CDR3 is made up of 14 amino acids. The V end lost 0 bases, the J end lost 9 bases, and 12 bases lay between the germline ends. Germline CDR1 is MRHNA and CDR2 is SNTAGT.

The chain carries TRBV15 and TRBJ1-5; D unresolved. This CDR3 comprises 14 residues. The germline CDR1 and CDR2 sequences are LNHNV and YYDKDF (reference sequence). V was shortened by 0 bases and J by 3 bases, with 6 bases between the two germline ends. The CDR3 coding sequence is TGTGCCACCAGCAGAGATTTTAACAATCAGCCCCAGCATTTT. Its translation is CATSRDFNNQPQHF. Variable domain in full (rest from reference TRBV15 and TRBJ1-5): DAMVIQNPRYQVTQFGKPVTLSCSQTLNHNVMYWYQQKSSQAPKLLFHYYDKDFNNEADTPDNFQSRRPNTSFCFLDIRSPGLGDTAMYLCATSRDFNNQPQHFGDGTRLSIL.

The rearrangement uses TRBV3-1 (or the pseudogene TRBV3-2) and TRBJ2-7, with D possibly TRBD1 on 6 matching bases. Germline CDR1 is LGHDT and CDR2 is YNNKEL (reference sequence). With 1 base removed from V and 3 bases from J, the gap between germline ends came to 10 bases. The CDR3 consists of 14 residues. CDR3: CASSQVNRDYEQYF. CDR3 coding DNA: TGTGCCAGCAGCCAAGTGAACAGGGACTACGAGCAGTACTTC.

This clone was counted only a few times. The gene calls are TRBV10-1 and TRBJ1-1, with D possibly matching TRBD1 (6 bases). Germline V gene sequence: CDR1 WNHNN, CDR2 SYGVQD (reference sequence). This CDR3 is built from 14 residues. V shed 3 bases and J shed 2 bases, with 10 bases lying between them. CDR3 residues: CASSELQGNTEAFF. The CDR3 DNA sequence: TGCGCCAGCAGTGAATTACAGGGCAACACTGAAGCTTTCTTT.

The chain has TRBV5-4 and TRBJ2-7; 8 nucleotides agree with TRBD1. Germline CDR1 reads SGHNT; CDR2 reads YYREEE (reference sequence). The CDR3 consists of 15 residues. V was clipped by 3 bases and J by 2 bases; unmatched bases: 7. The CDR3 region is CASSSPGQETYEQYF. Here the CDR3 DNA reads TGTGCCAGCAGCTCACCGGGACAGGAGACCTACGAGCAGTACTTC.

The chain links TRBV9 to TRBJ2-1, with a weak D call TRBD2 (5 bases). Germline CDR1 and CDR2: SGDLS and YYNGEE. Trimming cost V 0 bases and J 8 bases, with 15 bases left between them. The CDR3 extends over 15 amino acids. The CDR3 nucleotides are TGTGCCAGCAGCGTAGGGGCCGGGGTGTGGTATGAGCAGTTCTTC. Translated: CASSVGAGVWYEQFF. Based on the CDR3 plus reference TRBV9 and TRBJ2-1, the full variable domain is DSGVTQTPKHLITATGQRVTLRCSPRSGDLSVYWYQQSLDQGLQFLIQYYNGEERAKGNILERFSAQQFPDLHSELNLSSLELGDSALYFCASSVGAGVWYEQFFGPGTRLTVL.

This clone is a singleton in its sample. The chain uses TRBV6-5 and TRBJ1-5; no clear D. The germline gives CDR1 MNHEY, CDR2 SVGAGI. This CDR3 is 15 amino acids long. V shed 6 bases and J shed 0 bases, with 12 bases lying between them. The CDR3 spells CASRPRIHSNQPQHF. The CDR3 coding sequence is TGTGCCAGCAGACCCAGGATCCATAGCAATCAGCCCCAGCATTTT.

The chain recombines TRBV18 with TRBJ2-3, with D hard to call. The CDR3 contains 14 residues. Germline CDR1 reads KGHSH; CDR2 reads LQKENI. V was trimmed by 3 bases and J by 4 bases, leaving 11 bases between them. The CDR3 here is CASSPITVPDTQYF. The CDR3 coding sequence is TGTGCCAGCTCACCTATAACAGTTCCAGATACGCAGTATTTT.

This chain connects TRBV7-2 to TRBJ1-1, with 10 bases fitting TRBD1. The CDR3 is 14 amino acids. Germline V CDR1 and CDR2: SGHTA, FQGNSA. J lost 6 bases, V lost 5 bases, and 6 bases had no gene match. The DNA of the CDR3 is TGTGCCAGCAGCGGCCGACAGGGGGCGGCTGAAGCTTTCTTT. This codes for CASSGRQGAAEAFF.

V is TRBV18 and J is TRBJ1-2; 8 bases fit TRBD1. This CDR3 region has 12 residues. V was pared by 4 bases and J by 8 bases, with 3 bases of the junction left unmatched. Germline CDR1 is KGHSH and CDR2 is LQKENI. For the CDR3, the DNA is TGTGCCAGCTCACAGACAGGGGAGGGCTACACCTTC. This encodes CASSQTGEGYTF. The entire variable domain, with the rest obtained from reference TRBV18 and TRBJ1-2, is as follows: NAGVMQNPRHLVRRRGQEARLRCSPMKGHSHVYWYRQLPEEGLKFMVYLQKENIIDESGMPKERFSAEFPKEGPSILRIQQVVRGDSAAYFCASSQTGEGYTFGSGTRLTVV.

The V gene is TRBV19, the J gene TRBJ1-3; D perhaps matches TRBD1 (6 bases). This CDR3 is 14 amino acids long. Trimming left V 5 bases short and J 4 bases short, with 12 bases between. Germline V gives CDR1 LNHDA, CDR2 SQIVND (reference sequence). Here the CDR3 reads CASSVPGHGNTIYF. CDR3 nucleotides: TGTGCCAGTAGTGTACCGGGACACGGAAACACCATATATTTT.

V gene TRBV6-4 combines with J gene TRBJ2-7; tentatively, D is TRBD1 (5 bases). The CDR3 length is 14 residues. The V gene lost 9 bases and the J gene lost 0 bases, with 15 bases spanning the gap. CDR1 and CDR2 (germline): MRHNA, SNTAGT. CDR3 residues: CASLKNRHSYEQYF. The CDR3, as DNA: TGTGCCAGTCTTAAAAACAGGCACTCCTACGAGCAGTACTTC.

CDR3 protein: CASSLRASGGPVQETQYF. The CDR3 DNA reads as TGTGCCAGCAGTTTAAGGGCTAGCGGGGGGCCCGTCCAAGAGACCCAGTACTTC. The rearrangement uses TRBV27 and TRBJ2-5, with 11 bases lining up with TRBD2. CDR1 and CDR2 (germline): MNHEY, SMNVEV (reference sequence). This CDR3 region has 18 residues. The J segment lost 1 base and the V segment lost 2 bases, leaving 9 bases of the junction unmatched.

The chain recombines TRBV7-2 with TRBJ1-1, with a tentative D call TRBD1 (5 bases). Germline V CDR1 and CDR2: SGHTA, FQGNSA. Trimming pared 5 bases from V and 1 base from J, leaving 17 bases between. The CDR3 totals 16 residues. The CDR3 loop reads CASSQGHRRWNTEAFF. The DNA for the CDR3 is TGTGCCAGCAGCCAAGGACATCGAAGGTGGAACACTGAAGCTTTCTTT.

The rearrangement joins TRBV5-8 to TRBJ1-1; perhaps TRBD1 as D (5 bases). Germline V gives CDR1 SGHTS, CDR2 YDEGEE. The CDR3 has 17 amino acids. V was pared by 0 bases and J by 0 bases, with 15 bases between. The CDR3 bases are TGTGCCAGCAGCTTGGAAGCAAGGGGAGGGATGAACACTGAAGCTTTCTTT. Translation: CASSLEARGGMNTEAFF.

This chain links TRBV5-1 with TRBJ1-2; 9 bases map to TRBD1. The germline CDR1 and CDR2 sequences are SGHRS and YFSETQ. J lost 6 bases, V lost 5 bases, and 14 bases had no gene match. The CDR3 has 16 residues. The CDR3 protein is CASRPGSRDRADGYTF. In DNA, the CDR3 is TGCGCCAGCAGACCCGGATCTAGGGACAGGGCCGATGGCTACACCTTC.

The chain joins TRBV5-4 to TRBJ2-5; D is unclear. This CDR3 contains 11 residues. Germline V gene lookup returns CDR1 SGHNT and CDR2 YYREEE (reference sequence). Trimming cost V 0 bases and J 5 bases, with 2 bases left between them. CDR3 region: CASSLAETQYF. The CDR3 coding sequence is TGTGCCAGCAGCTTGGCGGAGACCCAGTACTTC.

The chain is built from TRBV5-1 and TRBJ2-3; TRBD1 matches 9 bases. The CDR3 has 16 residues. Germline lookup yields CDR1 SGHRS and CDR2 YFSETQ. V dropped 1 base and J dropped 1; count of bases not matched to a gene: 4. CDR3 loop: CASSLRGQGRTDTQYF. As DNA, the CDR3 is TGCGCCAGCAGCTTGCGGGGACAGGGCCGCACAGATACGCAGTATTTT.

The J gene is TRBJ1-1, the V gene TRBV7-8; tentative D call: TRBD1 (6 bases). V gave up 1 base and J gave up 0 bases, with 15 bases separating them. CDR3 size: 17 residues. Per the germline V gene, CDR1 is SGHVS and CDR2 is FQNEAQ. CDR3 sequence (DNA): TGTGCCAGCAGCTTAGAGGCAGGGGTCTACCTGAACACTGAAGCTTTCTTT. Protein product: CASSLEAGVYLNTEAFF.

The rearrangement uses TRBV7-2 and TRBJ2-5; 7 bases agree with TRBD2. Per germline, CDR1 SGHTA and CDR2 FQGNSA. The CDR3 has 15 residues. V shed 5 bases and J 5 bases; nucleotides not matched to a gene: 11. The CDR3 here is CASSPWTRSGETQYF. The CDR3 DNA reads as TGTGCCAGCAGCCCCTGGACTAGATCCGGGGAGACCCAGTACTTC.

V usage is TRBV18 and J usage is TRBJ2-7, with TRBD1 matching over 10 bases. Trimming took 6 bases from V and 4 from J; bases not matched to a gene: 15. CDR1 is KGHSH and CDR2 is LQKENI in the germline V gene. The CDR3 length is 17 residues. This CDR3 is CASSIVLPGQGRYEQYF. DNA of the CDR3: TGTGCCAGCTCCATAGTCCTCCCGGGACAGGGGAGGTACGAGCAGTACTTC.

V and J are TRBV29-1 and TRBJ1-1; tentative D call: TRBD1 (6 bases). V was cut by 6 bases and J by 8 bases, with 10 bases left in between. Germline CDR1 reads SQVTM; CDR2 reads ANQGSEA. The CDR3 totals 10 residues. The CDR3 region has the DNA TGCAGCGTGCCCGGGACAGAAGCTTTCTTT. Residues: CSVPGTEAFF.

This clone was counted a single time. The CDR3 reads CASSGVTDTQYF. CDR3 bases: TGTGCCAGCTCGGGGGTGACAGATACGCAGTATTTT. This sequence joins TRBV6-5 and TRBJ2-3; TRBD2 is a possible D gene (6 bases). Germline V CDR1 and CDR2: MNHEY, SVGAGI. The V and J ends lost 8 bases and 3 bases respectively, with 9 bases between them. The CDR3 sequence is 12 residues long.

This clone came up a few times. CDR3 residues: CSVERDSYGYTF. CDR3 bases: TGCAGCGTTGAACGGGACAGCTATGGCTACACCTTC. The J gene is TRBJ1-2, the V gene TRBV29-1, with 7 bases identical to TRBD1. The germline gives CDR1 SQVTM, CDR2 ANQGSEA. The V segment lost 2 bases and the J segment 4 bases; nucleotides outside the gene matches: 1. CDR3 length: 12 residues.